This TCR beta chain is drawn from a study of blood T cell repertoires in COVID-19. Overall study context: COVID-19 samples collected from the United States, Italy and Spain covered acute and convalescent phases. The analysed material was cDNA or gDNA that came from T cells, B-cell-depleted T cells, or PBMCs.

Authors' methods: Amplification from reference gene primers served as the basis for estimated nucleated cell counts. Data came from immunoSEQ multiplex PCR; TCRdb stores just in-frame clones and leaves some out. V and J calls and clone size are as listed in that table; D and trimming were resolved from the DNA. Of around 130,000 clones listed, 60% to 85% are singletons. Germline lookup yields CDR1 SGHTA and CDR2 FQGNSA. The CDR3 totals 14 residues. With 1 base clipped from V and 6 bases from J, the junction kept 6 bases outside the gene matches. The sequenced sample consisted of peripheral blood. The V and J genes are TRBV7-2 and TRBJ2-7, with 7 nucleotides matching TRBD2. The sequence came from an elderly man with acute or convalescent COVID-19. The DNA of the CDR3 is TGTGCCAGCAGCTTAGGCGGGGGAACCGGCGAGCAGTACTTC. Encoded protein: CASSLGGGTGEQYF.